One T cell receptor (beta chain) is described in this entry. Antigen unknown. The V end was cut by 6 bases, the J end by 0 bases, with 5 bases between. The length of the CDR3 is 12 residues. From germline, CDR1 is LNHDA and CDR2 SQIVND (reference sequence). This entry belongs to a study of shared clonotypes between healthy human individuals. Study-level background: Per donor, CD8 memory used one plate, CD8 naive used two, CD4 memory used three and CD4 naive used three. General study findings and limits: Specimens sampled were limited to blood, with tissue repertoires likely differing. Rarefaction exposed incomplete sorted-subset sequencing despite large depth.

Researchers divided each subset's genomic DNA evenly across several immunoSEQ plates. Sequenced by immunoSEQ multiplex PCR; TCRdb stores in-frame clones only, minus some. The sample carries approximately 2.1 million clones, 93% recorded once. The chain combines TRBV19 with TRBJ1-1; D gene unclear. Specimen: naive CD4+ T cells from PBMCs. Stated subset: CD45RA+ positively selected. This clonotype was obtained from a man aged 18 to 35 in good health. Some clones in this sample may be carry-over from other donors' samples. The CDR3 DNA reads as TGTGCCAGTAGCCTAATGAACACTGAAGCTTTCTTT. The encoded protein is CASSLMNTEAFF.